Included here is one T cell receptor beta chain sequence, with context. Its antigen is unknown. This specimen belongs to a study of graft-versus-host responses after intestinal transplantation. As for the study in general: Multivisceral, liver-intestinal, or isolated intestinal transplants were given to recipients.

CDR3 length equals 14 residues. The V gene lost 1 base and the J gene lost 5 bases, with 11 bases spanning the gap. The V gene's germline CDR1 is SEHNR and CDR2 FQNEAQ (reference sequence). Libraries were prepared by immunoSEQ multiplex PCR; TCRdb keeps only in-frame clonotypes and omits some of them. The sample gives about 85,000 clones, 83% of which show up once; roughly a sixth is in the top ten. This chain connects TRBV7-9 to TRBJ2-5; D is unclear. The receptor comes from a human donor who received an intestinal transplant. The starting material was unstimulated CD8+ T cells sorted from spleen or lymph node cells, obtained before intestinal transplant. The CDR3 coding sequence is TGTGCCAGCAGCTTAGTAGGTTGTAAGGAGACCCAGTACTTC. Its protein product is CASSLVGCKETQYF. Full variable domain (remainder filled in from reference TRBV7-9 and TRBJ2-5): DTGVSQNPRHKITKRGQNVTFRCDPISEHNRLYWYRQTLGQGPEFLTYFQNEAQLEKSRLLSDRFSAERPKGSFSTLEIQRTEQGDSAMYLCASSLVGCKETQYFGPGTRLLVL.